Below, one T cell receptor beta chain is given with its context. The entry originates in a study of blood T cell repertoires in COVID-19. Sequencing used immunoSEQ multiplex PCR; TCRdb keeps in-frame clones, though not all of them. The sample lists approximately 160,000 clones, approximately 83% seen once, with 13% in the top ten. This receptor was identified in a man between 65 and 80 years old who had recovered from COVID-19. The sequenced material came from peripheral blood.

The CDR3 bases are TGTGCCACCCAGGAGCGGCTAGTCGCGGAGACCCAGTACTTC. Its protein product is CATQERLVAETQYF. This sequence joins TRBV10-3 and TRBJ2-5; tentative D call: TRBD2 (5 bases). V lost 10 bases to trimming and J lost 5 bases, with 20 bases between them. Germline V gives CDR1 ENHRY, CDR2 SYGVKD. The length of the CDR3 is 14 residues.